One T cell receptor beta chain is described in this entry. These data are taken from a study of T cell responses to AZD1222 COVID-19 vaccine. Only in-frame clones appear in the TCRdb table, and some are missing; sequencing was by immunoSEQ multiplex PCR. In the table there are under 150,000 clones, around 92% of which are singletons. After removal of 6 bases from V and 1 base from J, the junction contained 4 bases not matched to a gene. The CDR3 sequence is 15 residues long. The germline V gene encodes CDR1 LGHDT and CDR2 YNNKEL (reference sequence). The chain employs TRBV3-1 (or the pseudogene TRBV3-2) and TRBJ2-1, with 9 positions matching TRBD2. Sample: peripheral blood, taken 28 days after the second AZD1222 dose. This TCR was recovered from an adult who received the AZD1222 COVID-19 vaccine. The CDR3 spells CASRHSGGSYNEQFF. As DNA, the CDR3 is TGTGCCAGCAGACATAGCGGGGGATCCTACAATGAGCAGTTCTTC.